The 2 T cell receptor beta chains below come from one sample, sequenced in a study of cytomegalovirus exposure and HLA in healthy donors. 13 Jbeta primers and 60 Vbeta primers were used for the PCR. The assay was immunoSEQ multiplex PCR, and TCRdb's table has in-frame clones only and misses some. The sample consists of 100,000 to 150,000 clones, about 74% of them appearing once. Sequencing was carried out using PBMCs. Every receptor here comes from a man aged 30-40 years in good health and CMV-seronegative.

There are a few counts of this clone. The V and J genes are TRBV4-2 and TRBJ1-1; D may be TRBD1 (5 bases). The CDR3 contains 14 residues. Germline V gives CDR1 LGHNA, CDR2 YNFKEQ. The ends were cut back, 6 bases at V and 5 bases at J, with 16 bases in the middle. This CDR3 is CASRGMGPVTEAFF. The CDR3 nucleotides are TGTGCCAGCAGAGGAATGGGGCCGGTGACTGAAGCTTTCTTT.

This chain uses TRBV9 with TRBJ2-1, with 8 bases matching TRBD2. Losses at the gene ends were 4 bases for V and 7 bases for J; bases not matched to a gene: 13. CDR3 length: 16 residues. The germline V gene encodes CDR1 SGDLS and CDR2 YYNGEE. DNA for the CDR3: TGTGCCAGCAGCCCGTGGGGAGCGGGAGTTGAGAATGAGCAGTTCTTC. Protein: CASSPWGAGVENEQFF.